The source of this T cell receptor (beta chain) is a study of human T cells and chemical hapten exposure. Overall study context: TCR yields differed between samples (mainly from small differences in pooled library volume).

Germline CDR1 and CDR2: MNHEY and SMNVEV (reference sequence). Trimming took 6 bases from V and 6 from J, leaving 14 bases between them. This CDR3 has 13 amino acids. The template was total RNA from unfractionated whole blood. A remark on this clonotype: Its target is not known.

Study-wide results and limits: With regard to DPC sensitization, TCRs above 1 in 1000 frequency did not change.

Library preparation tagged each individual cDNA molecule with a unique molecular identifier. In the original workflow: Samples had a median of 95,638 TCRs, ranging roughly 20,000 to 690,600. Using its own MiXCR run on the 5' RACE reads, TCRdb lists one record per CDR3 protein. These V and J calls rely on TCRdb rather than the paper's analysis. Here the sample spans roughly 120,000 distinct CDR3 sequences, 15% to 20% being singletons. This TCR derives from a human donor in good health. The V and J genes are TRBV27 and TRBJ1-2; D unclear. CDR3 residues: CASRAGSLNGYTF. The CDR3 DNA reads as TGTGCCAGCAGGGCAGGTTCCCTAAATGGCTACACCTTC.